This T cell receptor beta chain was captured in a study of cytomegalovirus exposure and HLA in healthy donors. V was clipped by 2 bases and J by 2 bases, with 10 bases between them. Germline-derived CDR1 and CDR2 are SEHNR and FQNEAQ (reference sequence). This CDR3 spans 14 amino acids. With respect to this clone: The antigen is not known.

The primer mix had 60 Vbeta and 13 Jbeta primers. Clones were read by immunoSEQ multiplex PCR, and TCRdb kept only the in-frame ones, dropping some. Among about 97,000 clones listed, less than 85% were seen once. Findings and limits, study-wide: According to an earlier analysis, most TCR beta V segments yielded productive rearrangements about 87% or about 30% of the time. V segments that were indistinguishable, TRBV6-2 and TRBV6-3 among them, were omitted from analysis.

This chain joins TRBV7-9 and TRBJ2-7; D is uncertain. Sequencing used PBMCs. This clonotype originated in a man in his forties in good health and CMV-seronegative. The CDR3 loop is CASSLRSATYEQYF. The CDR3, as DNA: TGTGCCAGCAGCTTAAGAAGCGCAACCTACGAGCAGTACTTC.